A single sample gave rise to the 9 T cell receptor beta chains below, sequenced in a study of Ad26.COV2.S vaccination and SARS-CoV-2 variants. Some clones are missing from TCRdb's copy, which holds only in-frame ones; the method was immunoSEQ multiplex PCR. The sample has approximately 240,000 clones; around nine tenths are singletons. Treatment in this sample: roughly 19 received Ad26.COV2.S at low or high dose, single or two shots; 5 received placebo; per-sample allocation not given. Collection of samples fell on day 63 after the first vaccine or placebo injection. The sample consisted of peripheral blood, taken in a trial of Ad26.COV2.S vaccine versus placebo. These receptor sequences come from a person between 18 and 60 years old who received the Ad26.COV2.S COVID-19 vaccine or a placebo.

The gene calls are TRBV28 and TRBJ2-7; D perhaps matches TRBD1 (6 bases). V lost 6 bases to trimming and J lost 7 bases, with 22 bases between them. The CDR3 sequence is 15 residues long. From germline, CDR1 is MDHEN and CDR2 SYDVKM. The chain's CDR3 is CASSWLRTALGEQYF. CDR3 bases: TGTGCCAGCAGCTGGCTCCGGACAGCTTTAGGGGAGCAGTACTTC.

This clone was counted once. The chain has TRBV28 and TRBJ1-1; 8 bases fit TRBD1. Germline assignment: CDR1 MDHEN and CDR2 SYDVKM. The CDR3 covers 15 residues. V dropped 10 bases and J dropped 6; count of bases not matched to a gene: 16. The CDR3 here is CAILPQGARASEAFF. CDR3 DNA: TGTGCCATCCTACCGCAGGGGGCTAGGGCCTCTGAAGCTTTCTTT.

The chain uses TRBV5-1 and TRBJ2-5; TRBD1 agrees at 8 bases. The CDR3 totals 13 residues. With 2 bases clipped from V and 4 bases from J, the junction kept 1 base outside the gene matches. Germline V gene sequence: CDR1 SGHRS, CDR2 YFSETQ. CDR3 DNA sequence: TGCGCCAGCAGCTTCACAGGGGGAGAGACCCAGTACTTC. Residues: CASSFTGGETQYF.

The rearrangement joins TRBV19 to TRBJ2-1; TRBD1 is a possible D gene (6 bases). Trimming took off 3 bases at V and 5 bases at J, with 14 bases between the two ends. The CDR3 has 15 amino acids. CDR1 is LNHDA and CDR2 is SQIVND in the germline V gene (reference sequence). CDR3 bases: TGTGCCAGTAGTATCAGGGGACCCTTCCACAATGAGCAGTTCTTC. This encodes CASSIRGPFHNEQFF.

CDR3 bases: TGTGCCAGCAGCTTAGGGGTGGGAGTCAGGACCGGGGAGCTGTTTTTT. As protein: CASSLGVGVRTGELFF. This chain connects TRBV11-3 to TRBJ2-2; weak D call: TRBD2 (5 bases). Germline V gene lookup returns CDR1 SGHNT and CDR2 YENEEA. V was clipped by 1 base and J by 5 bases, with 14 bases between them. The CDR3 runs to 16 residues.

This chain uses TRBV28 with TRBJ2-7; D unresolved. This CDR3 contains 14 residues. Germline V gene sequence: CDR1 MDHEN, CDR2 SYDVKM. V lost 5 bases and J 1 base, leaving 12 bases between the germline ends. The CDR3 reads CASSRAGPSYEQYF. The DNA for the CDR3 is TGTGCCAGCAGTCGCGCCGGGCCATCCTACGAGCAGTACTTC.

The chain links TRBV19 to TRBJ2-5, with 8 bases identical to TRBD1. The CDR3 length is 13 residues. J was trimmed by 5 bases and V by 3 bases; bases with no gene match: 2. Germline V CDR1 and CDR2: LNHDA, SQIVND (reference sequence). The DNA of the CDR3 is TGTGCCAGTAGTATGACAGGGGAGGAGACCCAGTACTTC. Its protein product is CASSMTGEETQYF.

The V gene is TRBV7-3, the J gene TRBJ2-1; 7 bases fit TRBD1. V gave up 4 bases and J gave up 6 bases; unmatched junction bases: 3. Germline V lookup: CDR1 SGHTA, CDR2 FQGTGA. The CDR3 length is 13 residues. CDR3: CASSWGTVNEQFF. The CDR3 DNA reads as TGTGCCAGCAGCTGGGGGACAGTCAATGAGCAGTTCTTC.

This rearrangement joins TRBV4-2 to TRBJ1-2; tentatively, D is TRBD1 (5 bases). Per germline, CDR1 LGHNA and CDR2 YNFKEQ. The CDR3 length is 15 residues. Trimming removed 0 bases from V and 8 bases from J, with 16 bases in between. The CDR3 nucleotides read TGTGCCAGCAGCCAAGAATCTCTATCCAGGGACGGCTACACCTTC. Amino acids: CASSQESLSRDGYTF.